One and the same sample provided the 21 T cell receptor beta chains below, sequenced in a study of regulatory T cells in long-lasting Graves disease. Described time point: persistent/refractory GD, antithyroid drugs over 5 years with positive TRAb. Construction of the TCR library relied on RNA isolated from PBMCs. Construction of TCR beta libraries relied on iRepertoire HTBI primers and on Arm-PCR targeting CDR3 regions. TCRdb re-analysed the multiplex PCR reads in MiXCR, keeping a single row per CDR3 protein. The table lists some 430,000 distinct CDR3 sequences, approximately 21% of them singletons, with 6.5% to 9% in the top ten. The material was peripheral blood mononuclear cells (PBMCs), obtained when the disease was refractory, from a patient treated with antithyroid drugs. The receptors here all came from a female donor with Graves disease.

This clonotype was counted ten times or more. The chain links TRBV3-1 to TRBJ1-1; no firm D call. The germline V gene encodes CDR1 LGHDT and CDR2 YNNKEL (reference sequence). Trimming pared 0 bases from V and 2 bases from J, leaving 4 bases between. The CDR3 has 13 residues. The CDR3 sequence is CASSQEGNTEAFF. Here the CDR3 DNA reads TGTGCCAGCAGCCAAGAGGGAAACACTGAAGCTTTCTTT.

The J gene is TRBJ1-2, the V gene TRBV27; a possible D gene is TRBD1 (6 bases). V lost 5 bases and J 5 bases, leaving 21 bases between the germline ends. Germline values: CDR1 MNHEY, CDR2 SMNVEV (reference sequence). The CDR3 length is 16 residues. DNA for the CDR3: TGTGCCAGCAGTCCTAATCCGACAGGATCTCCGTATGGCTACACCTTC. It translates to CASSPNPTGSPYGYTF.

V usage is TRBV11-1 and J usage is TRBJ2-7; possibly TRBD2 for D (5 bases). Deletions cut 3 bases from V and 6 bases from J, with 21 bases between. CDR3 size: 16 residues. CDR1 SGHAT and CDR2 FQDESV come from the germline V gene (reference sequence). CDR3 nucleotide sequence: TGTGCCAGCAGCTTTGGGCCGGATGAGAGGGCCGTCGAGCAGTACTTC. It yields the protein CASSFGPDERAVEQYF.

This clonotype was picked up many times. The V call is TRBV28, the J call TRBJ2-5, with D tentatively TRBD2 (5 bases). Trimming took off 5 bases at V and 5 bases at J, with 27 bases between the two ends. There are 18 residues in the CDR3. Per the germline V gene, CDR1 is MDHEN and CDR2 is SYDVKM. CDR3 DNA sequence: TGTGCCAGCAGTCCCGAGAGAGAAGGATGGGTGACGGGGGAGACCCAGTACTTC. It yields the protein CASSPEREGWVTGETQYF.

The V and J genes are TRBV10-3 and TRBJ2-7, with TRBD2 matching over 9 bases. Per the germline V gene, CDR1 is ENHRY and CDR2 is SYGVKD. The CDR3 consists of 17 residues. V dropped 4 bases and J dropped 2; count of bases not matched to a gene: 12. The CDR3 DNA sequence: TGTGCCATCAGTGTGGCTAGCGGGACCATCGAACCCTACGAGCAGTACTTC. This translates into CAISVASGTIEPYEQYF.

This chain links TRBV4-2 with TRBJ2-2; 9 positions agree with TRBD1. The CDR3 length is 17 residues. V was clipped by 0 bases and J by 2 bases; unmatched bases: 4. Germline assignment: CDR1 LGHNA and CDR2 YNFKEQ. The CDR3 DNA sequence: TGTGCCAGCAGCCAAGATTGGGGACAGGGTAACACCGGGGAGCTGTTTTTT. Amino acid sequence: CASSQDWGQGNTGELFF.

This clonotype came up many times. The genes are TRBV29-1 and TRBJ1-2, with a weak D call TRBD1 (5 bases). CDR3 length equals 14 residues. CDR1 is SQVTM, CDR2 ANQGSEA, per germline. The ends were cut back, 6 bases at V and 0 bases at J, with 14 bases in the middle. This CDR3 is CSVARGGANYGYTF. In DNA form, the CDR3 reads TGCAGCGTAGCCCGGGGGGGGGCTAACTATGGCTACACCTTC.

This clonotype was seen only a few times. The CDR3 bases are TGTGCCAGCAGTGAAGTTTCTACCCCGGGGAACACCGGGGAGCTGTTTTTT. Translated, it gives CASSEVSTPGNTGELFF. The rearrangement links TRBV6-1 to TRBJ2-2; no firm D call. This CDR3 comprises 17 residues. CDR1 and CDR2 from the germline V gene are MNHNS and SASEGT. V lost 1 base and J lost 1, with 13 bases in between.

The chain couples TRBV9 to TRBJ2-2, with D tentatively TRBD2 (5 bases). V was clipped by 4 bases and J by 6 bases, with 10 bases between them. Germline CDR1 and CDR2: SGDLS and YYNGEE. CDR3 length: 13 residues. The CDR3 nucleotides read TGTGCCAGCAGCCCTCCTAGCCCCGGGGAGCTGTTTTTT. This codes for CASSPPSPGELFF.

This clonotype has more than one count but fewer than ten. The rearrangement links TRBV19 to TRBJ2-5; D might be TRBD1 (5 bases). V lost 5 bases and J lost 2, with 6 bases in between. Germline lookup yields CDR1 LNHDA and CDR2 SQIVND (reference sequence). CDR3 length: 12 residues. Here the CDR3 DNA reads TGTGCCAGTAGTGACAGACAAGAGACCCAGTACTTC. It specifies CASSDRQETQYF.

The chain links TRBV9 to TRBJ2-2, with 10 bases identical to TRBD2. The CDR3 sequence is 16 residues long. V shed 0 bases and J 3 bases; nucleotides not matched to a gene: 2. Germline V gene lookup returns CDR1 SGDLS and CDR2 YYNGEE. The CDR3 here is CASSVATSGYTGELFF. CDR3 in DNA: TGTGCCAGCAGCGTAGCGACTAGCGGGTACACCGGGGAGCTGTTTTTT.

This clonotype was picked up many times. J is TRBJ1-2 and V is TRBV6-5; TRBD1 matches at 11 bases. Germline trimming cut 4 bases from V and 8 bases from J; bases unmatched to any gene: 9. The CDR3 loop spans 15 amino acids. CDR1 and CDR2 (germline): MNHEY, SVGAGI. DNA for the CDR3: TGTGCCAGCAGTTTGTCCGGACAGGGGGCGAGAGGCTACACCTTC. Translation gives CASSLSGQGARGYTF.

This clonotype came up many times. The genes are TRBV6-5 and TRBJ1-4; D uncertain. Trimming removed 2 bases from V and 4 bases from J, with 11 bases in between. Germline CDR1 and CDR2: MNHEY and SVGAGI. This CDR3 comprises 15 residues. The CDR3 DNA follows: TGTGCCAGCAGTTACCGACCGAGCTTTAATGAAAAACTGTTTTTT. This sequence encodes CASSYRPSFNEKLFF.

Worth noting for this clonotype: Possible read error: a much larger clone is one base away. The chain couples TRBV6-2 or TRBV6-3 to TRBJ2-7, with 7 bases matching TRBD1. This CDR3 is built from 14 residues. V shed 3 bases and J 6 bases; nucleotides not matched to a gene: 8. The germline V gene encodes CDR1 MNHEY and CDR2 SVGEGT. Here the CDR3 DNA reads TGTGCCAGCAGTTATCAGGGGGATGTCTGCGAGCAGTACTTC. Residues: CASSYQGDVCEQYF.

The chain carries TRBV19 and TRBJ1-5; D perhaps matches TRBD1 (5 bases). Germline V CDR1 and CDR2: LNHDA, SQIVND (reference sequence). CDR3 length: 15 residues. V was shortened by 4 bases and J by 1 base, with 11 bases between the two germline ends. CDR3: CASSTGTLSNQPQHF. DNA of the CDR3: TGTGCCAGTAGTACAGGGACCTTGAGCAATCAGCCCCAGCATTTT.

J is TRBJ2-6 and V is TRBV29-1, with unresolved D. CDR3 length: 14 residues. The ends were cut back, 4 bases at V and 5 bases at J, with 12 bases in the middle. In germline, CDR1 is SQVTM, CDR2 ANQGSEA. The CDR3 DNA reads TGCAGCGTTGTACCGCGTGGGAGGGCCAACGTCCTGACTTTC. Translated: CSVVPRGRANVLTF.

The rearrangement joins TRBV28 to TRBJ2-2; 7 nucleotides align to TRBD1. The germline V gene has CDR1 MDHEN and CDR2 SYDVKM. CDR3 length equals 15 residues. J gave up 0 bases and V 6 bases, and 4 bases lay outside the gene matches. The CDR3: CASRTGAANTGELFF. The CDR3 region has the DNA TGTGCCAGCAGAACAGGGGCGGCGAACACCGGGGAGCTGTTTTTT.

This clonotype was counted ten times or more. The chain has TRBV27 and TRBJ1-5; D not resolved. V was shortened by 5 bases and J by 0 bases, with 17 bases between the two germline ends. Per germline, CDR1 MNHEY and CDR2 SMNVEV (reference sequence). The CDR3 is 17 amino acids. The CDR3, as DNA: TGTGCCAGCAGTCCGTATCAGGCCGCGTATAGCAATCAGCCCCAGCATTTT. As protein: CASSPYQAAYSNQPQHF.

The genes are TRBV28 and TRBJ1-5; TRBD1 is a possible D gene (6 bases). V lost 5 bases and J 4 bases, leaving 15 bases between the germline ends. This CDR3 has 15 residues. Looked up from germline, CDR1 is MDHEN and CDR2 is SYDVKM. The CDR3: CASSPEPGQNQPQHF. In nucleotides, the CDR3 is TGTGCCAGCAGTCCAGAGCCCGGACAGAATCAGCCCCAGCATTTT.

This clonotype was recorded at least ten times. CDR3 DNA: TGCAGTGCTCACGCCGGGACAGGGGAAGAGACCCAGTACTTC. Amino acids: CSAHAGTGEETQYF. The V call is TRBV20-1, the J call TRBJ2-5, with TRBD1 matching over 10 bases. The CDR3 has 14 amino acids. The germline CDR1 and CDR2 sequences are DFQATT and SNEGSKA (reference sequence). Trimming at V came to 5 bases and at J to 3 bases, leaving 6 bases not matched to a gene.

This chain joins TRBV29-1 and TRBJ2-7; 7 bases fit TRBD1. The trim removed 5 bases at V and 3 bases at J, leaving 10 bases unmatched. CDR3 size: 14 residues. CDR1 is SQVTM and CDR2 is ANQGSEA in the germline V gene. The CDR3 bases are TGCAGCGTTACGTCATTGACAGGGAGCTACGAGCAGTACTTC. This encodes CSVTSLTGSYEQYF.